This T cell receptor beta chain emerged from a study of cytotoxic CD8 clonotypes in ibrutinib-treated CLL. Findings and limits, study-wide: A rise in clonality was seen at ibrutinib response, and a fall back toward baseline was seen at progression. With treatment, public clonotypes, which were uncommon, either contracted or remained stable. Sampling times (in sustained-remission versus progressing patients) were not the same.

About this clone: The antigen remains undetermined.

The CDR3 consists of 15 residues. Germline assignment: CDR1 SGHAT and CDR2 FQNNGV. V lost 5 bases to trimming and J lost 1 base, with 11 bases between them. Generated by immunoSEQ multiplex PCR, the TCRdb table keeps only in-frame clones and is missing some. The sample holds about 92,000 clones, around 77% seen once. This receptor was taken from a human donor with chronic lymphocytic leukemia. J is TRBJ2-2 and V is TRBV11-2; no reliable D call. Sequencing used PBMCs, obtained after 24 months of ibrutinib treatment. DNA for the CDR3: TGTGCCAGCAGCCTCCTCTCCAGGAACACCGGGGAGCTGTTTTTT. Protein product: CASSLLSRNTGELFF.